The 8 T cell receptor beta chains presented below share a single source sample, sequenced in a study of T cell repertoires in cytomegalovirus infection (dated by TCRdb to the late 2010s). The sample's treatment or condition, from its label and the paper: in vitro stimulation with specific CMV peptide epitopes to enrich CMV-specific T cells. The data were produced on an Illumina HiSeq 1500. TCRdb reprocessed the public reads (quality trimming at Q25 with fastp, clone calling with MiXCR) and kept in-frame beta chains. All rows with the same CDR3 protein become a single entry with the most common DNA and genes. This sample lists about 400,000 distinct CDR3 sequences; just under 35% were detected once. The ten largest clonotypes hold roughly 14% of the sample. No antigen is known for these receptors. Sequences were derived from cultured PBMCs, sampled from culture after CMV antigen stimulation. The receptors were sampled from a human donor in good health (CMV status not recorded). Some clones in this sample may be carry-over from other donors' samples.

V gene TRBV12-3 or TRBV12-4 combines with J gene TRBJ2-7, with 7 nucleotides matching TRBD2. The CDR3 contains 16 residues. The trim removed 6 bases at V and 0 bases at J, leaving 11 bases unmatched. DNA of the CDR3: TGTGCCAGCAGCCTTGGGGGGGGACGGAGCTCCTACGAGCAGTACGTC. Encoded protein: CASSLGGGRSSYEQYV.

This clonotype appeared a few times. The CDR3 region is CASSSYGPGNTGELFF. The DNA for the CDR3 is TGTGCCAGCAGCTCTTACGGACCAGGGAACACCGGGGAGCTGTTTTTT. The chain uses TRBV7-2 and TRBJ2-2; unclear D gene. V was pared by 4 bases and J by 1 base, with 13 bases between. The CDR3 runs to 16 residues. The germline gives CDR1 SGHTA, CDR2 FQGNSA.

The chain joins TRBV7-2 to TRBJ1-2; D uncertain. Germline V gives CDR1 SGHTA, CDR2 FQGNSA. This CDR3 has 15 residues. Trimming took off 2 bases at V and 4 bases at J, with 14 bases between the two ends. The CDR3 DNA is TGTGCCAGCAGCTTATTCGAGCTGATCGGCTATGGCTACACCTTC. It is translated as CASSLFELIGYGYTF.

CDR3 sequence reads: CASSSDYSRRGGNIQYF. CDR3 nucleotide sequence: TGTGCCAGCAGCTCGGACTACTCTCGGAGAGGAGGGAACATTCAGTACTTC. The chain is built from TRBV12-3 or TRBV12-4 and TRBJ2-4; perhaps TRBD2 as D (6 bases). Deletions cut 6 bases from V and 7 bases from J, with 25 bases between. CDR3 length: 17 amino acids.

This clonotype was counted between two and nine times. The chain joins TRBV12-3 or TRBV12-4 to TRBJ2-5, with TRBD2 as a possible D gene (6 bases). The CDR3 extends over 15 amino acids. Trimming shortened V by 5 bases and J by 7 bases, and 20 bases separated the two germline ends. CDR3 DNA sequence: TGTGCCAGCAGTGCCTCTAGCGATGCGGAGGGGACCCAGTACTTC. This codes for CASSASSDAEGTQYF.

This clonotype was counted between two and nine times. V and J are TRBV7-2 and TRBJ2-1, with no clear D. The CDR3 is made up of 12 amino acids. Germline values: CDR1 SGHTA, CDR2 FQGNSA. Between the trimmed V and J ends, which lost 4 bases and 9 bases, there was a span of 10 bases. The CDR3 here is CASSSRLGEQFF. CDR3 DNA: TGTGCCAGCAGCTCGAGACTGGGTGAGCAGTTCTTC.

The chain recombines TRBV7-9 with TRBJ2-1; TRBD2 aligns across 13 bases. CDR3 length: 17 amino acids. Losses at the gene ends were 6 bases for V and 3 bases for J; bases not matched to a gene: 8. CDR1 and CDR2 from the germline V gene are SEHNR and FQNEAQ (reference sequence). CDR3 bases: TGTGCCAGCAGACCAGGACTAGCGGGAGAAGTCTACAATGAGCAGTTCTTC. This sequence encodes CASRPGLAGEVYNEQFF.

This clonotype was counted between two and nine times. The rearrangement uses TRBV7-2 and TRBJ1-3; weak D call: TRBD1 (6 bases). V lost 5 bases and J lost 1, with 15 bases in between. This CDR3 contains 16 residues. CDR1 and CDR2 (germline): SGHTA, FQGNSA. The CDR3, as DNA: TGTGCCAGCAGCCCCCTCAGGGGAGTTTCTGGAAACACCATATATTTT. It yields the protein CASSPLRGVSGNTIYF.